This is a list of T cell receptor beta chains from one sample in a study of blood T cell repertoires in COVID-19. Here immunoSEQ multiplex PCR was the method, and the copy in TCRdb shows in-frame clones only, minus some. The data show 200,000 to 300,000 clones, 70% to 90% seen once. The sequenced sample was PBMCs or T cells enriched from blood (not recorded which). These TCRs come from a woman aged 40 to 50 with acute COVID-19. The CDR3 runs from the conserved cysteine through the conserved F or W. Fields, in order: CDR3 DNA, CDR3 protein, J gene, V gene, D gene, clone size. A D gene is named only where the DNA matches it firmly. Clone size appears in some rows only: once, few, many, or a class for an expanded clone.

TGTGCCAGCAGTTCCCTCGGCACTCCAGGTACCGGGGAGCTGTTTTTT,CASSSLGTPGTGELFF,TRBJ2-2,TRBV27,-,many
TGTGCCAGCAGCCAAAATAGCGGGAGTGGAGATACGCAGTATTTT,CASSQNSGSGDTQYF,TRBJ2-3,TRBV3-1/TRBV3-2,TRBD2,-
TGTGCCAGCAGTTCTCTGTTCCGGGACAGGGCTGAAAAACTGTTTTTT,CASSSLFRDRAEKLFF,TRBJ1-4,TRBV27,TRBD1,-
TGTGCCACCAGTGATTTCCCCCGGGACATATTCTTTCCGAACACCGGGGAGCTGTTTTTT,CATSDFPRDIFFPNTGELFF,TRBJ2-2,TRBV24-1,-,-
TGTGCTAGTGGTCTGCGGACAGGGGAGGGAAACACTGAAGCTTTCTTT,CASGLRTGEGNTEAFF,TRBJ1-1,TRBV12-5,TRBD1,-
TGTGCCAGCAAAGGGAGCTCCTATAATTCACCCCTCCACTTT,CASKGSSYNSPLHF,TRBJ1-6,TRBV27,-,-
TGTGCCAGCAGCTTAGCTAGCGGGGGATTCTCCTACAATGAGCAGTTCTTC,CASSLASGGFSYNEQFF,TRBJ2-1,TRBV11-3,TRBD2,-
TGTGCCAGCTCACCTATCGGGGGGCAGCATCAGCCCCAGCATTTT,CASSPIGGQHQPQHF,TRBJ1-5,TRBV18,-,-
TGTGCCAGTAGTATAGGGACAGGGGGAGTCTATGGCTACACCTTC,CASSIGTGGVYGYTF,TRBJ1-2,TRBV19,TRBD1,once
TGTGCCAGCAGCCAAGGGAGGGGGCGAAGGAATGAGCAGTTCTTC,CASSQGRGRRNEQFF,TRBJ2-1,TRBV14,-,-
TGTGCCAGCTCACCCGACAGGGGGTATGGCTACACCTTC,CASSPDRGYGYTF,TRBJ1-2,TRBV18,TRBD1,-
TGTGCCAGCAGACTGGGGGGGGATGGCTACACCTTC,CASRLGGDGYTF,TRBJ1-2,TRBV6-6,-,-
TGTGCCAGTAGTATGACGGGATTCTATGAAGCTTTCTTT,CASSMTGFYEAFF,TRBJ1-1,TRBV19,-,few
TGTGCCAGCAGCACTACCCTTCGAGCGGGAGGGCCCCATGAGCAGTTCTTC,CASSTTLRAGGPHEQFF,TRBJ2-1,TRBV9,TRBD2,-
TGTGCCAGCAGGCCCAACACCGGGACAGGGATTCGTAATTCACCCCTCCACTTT,CASRPNTGTGIRNSPLHF,TRBJ1-6,TRBV7-9,TRBD1,-
TGCGCCAGCAGCCCCGGGGGGCGGGAGGGCCAGGGAAATGAGCAGTTCTTC,CASSPGGREGQGNEQFF,TRBJ2-1,TRBV4-1,TRBD2,-
TGTGCCAGCAGCTTAGCCCGACCCAGGGGGGTGAACACTGAAGCTTTCTTT,CASSLARPRGVNTEAFF,TRBJ1-1,TRBV7-2,TRBD1,-